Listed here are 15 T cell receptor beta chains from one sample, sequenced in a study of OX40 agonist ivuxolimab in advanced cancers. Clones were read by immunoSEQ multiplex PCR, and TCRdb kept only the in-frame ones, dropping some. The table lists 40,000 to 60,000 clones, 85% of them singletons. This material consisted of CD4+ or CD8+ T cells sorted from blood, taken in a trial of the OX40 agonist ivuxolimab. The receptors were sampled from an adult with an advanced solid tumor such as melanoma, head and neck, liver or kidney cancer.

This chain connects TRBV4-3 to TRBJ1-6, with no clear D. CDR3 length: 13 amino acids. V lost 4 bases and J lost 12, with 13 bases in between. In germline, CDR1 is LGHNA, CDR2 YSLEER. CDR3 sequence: CASSRDPMGPLHF. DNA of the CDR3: TGCGCCAGCAGCCGGGATCCGATGGGACCCCTCCACTTT.

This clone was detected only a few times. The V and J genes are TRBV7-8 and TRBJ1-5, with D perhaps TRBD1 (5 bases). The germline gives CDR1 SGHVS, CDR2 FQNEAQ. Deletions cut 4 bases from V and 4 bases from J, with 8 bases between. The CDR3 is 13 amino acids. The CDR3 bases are TGTGCCAGCAGCTCCCAGGGAAATCAGCCCCAGCATTTT. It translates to CASSSQGNQPQHF.

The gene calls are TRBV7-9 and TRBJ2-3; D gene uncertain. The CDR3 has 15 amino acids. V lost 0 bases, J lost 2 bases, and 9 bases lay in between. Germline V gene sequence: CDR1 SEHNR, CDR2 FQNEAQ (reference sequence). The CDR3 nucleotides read TGTGCCAGCAGCTTAGCCCAGACACCCACAGATACGCAGTATTTT. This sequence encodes CASSLAQTPTDTQYF.

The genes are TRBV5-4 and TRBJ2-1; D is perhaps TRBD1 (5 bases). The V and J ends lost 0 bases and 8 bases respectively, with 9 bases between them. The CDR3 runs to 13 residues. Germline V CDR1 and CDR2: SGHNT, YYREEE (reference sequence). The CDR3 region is CASSLGGKDEQFF. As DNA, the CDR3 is TGTGCCAGCAGCTTGGGGGGCAAGGATGAGCAGTTCTTC.

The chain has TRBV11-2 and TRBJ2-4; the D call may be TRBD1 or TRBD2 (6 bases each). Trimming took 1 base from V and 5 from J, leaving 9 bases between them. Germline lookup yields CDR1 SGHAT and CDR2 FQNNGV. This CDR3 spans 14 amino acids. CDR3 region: CASSLAGGQNIQYF. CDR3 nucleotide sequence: TGTGCCAGCAGCTTAGCCGGGGGCCAAAACATTCAGTACTTC. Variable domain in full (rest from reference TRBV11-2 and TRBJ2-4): EAGVAQSPRYKIIEKRQSVAFWCNPISGHATLYWYQQILGQGPKLLIQFQNNGVVDDSQLPKDRFSAERLKGVDSTLKIQPAKLEDSAVYLCASSLAGGQNIQYFGAGTRLSVL.

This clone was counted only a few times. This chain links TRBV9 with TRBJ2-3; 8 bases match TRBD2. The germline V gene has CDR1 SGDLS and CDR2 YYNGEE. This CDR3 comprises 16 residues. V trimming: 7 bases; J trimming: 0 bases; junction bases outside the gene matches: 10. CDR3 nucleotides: TGTGCCAGCGCCGGGGGGGCCCTCTCTAGCACAGATACGCAGTATTTT. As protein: CASAGGALSSTDTQYF. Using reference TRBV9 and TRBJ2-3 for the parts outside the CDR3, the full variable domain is DSGVTQTPKHLITATGQRVTLRCSPRSGDLSVYWYQQSLDQGLQFLIQYYNGEERAKGNILERFSAQQFPDLHSELNLSSLELGDSALYFCASAGGALSSTDTQYFGPGTRLTVL.

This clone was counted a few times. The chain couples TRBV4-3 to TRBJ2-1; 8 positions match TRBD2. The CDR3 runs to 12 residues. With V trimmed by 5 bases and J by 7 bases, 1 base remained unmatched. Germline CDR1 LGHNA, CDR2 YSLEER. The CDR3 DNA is TGCGCCAGCAGCTTAGCGGGGAATGAGCAGTTCTTC. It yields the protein CASSLAGNEQFF.

The CDR3 here is CASSLTGQGLYGYTF. For the CDR3, the DNA is TGTGCCAGTAGTCTTACGGGACAGGGCCTTTATGGCTACACCTTC. The chain carries TRBV19 and TRBJ1-2, with 9 bases matching TRBD1. CDR1 is LNHDA, CDR2 SQIVND, per germline (reference sequence). J was trimmed by 5 bases and V by 5 bases; bases with no gene match: 9. The length of the CDR3 is 15 residues. The variable domain in full, completed from reference TRBV19 and TRBJ1-2, reads DGGITQSPKYLFRKEGQNVTLSCEQNLNHDAMYWYRQDPGQGLRLIYYSQIVNDFQKGDIAEGYSVSREKKESFPLTVTSAQKNPTAFYLCASSLTGQGLYGYTFGSGTRLTVV.

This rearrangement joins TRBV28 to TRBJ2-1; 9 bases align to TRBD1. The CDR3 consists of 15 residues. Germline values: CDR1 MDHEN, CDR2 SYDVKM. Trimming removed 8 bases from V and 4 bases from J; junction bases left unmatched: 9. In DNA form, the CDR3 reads TGTGCCAGCCGAACGACAGGGGGTATTTACAATGAGCAGTTCTTC. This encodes CASRTTGGIYNEQFF.

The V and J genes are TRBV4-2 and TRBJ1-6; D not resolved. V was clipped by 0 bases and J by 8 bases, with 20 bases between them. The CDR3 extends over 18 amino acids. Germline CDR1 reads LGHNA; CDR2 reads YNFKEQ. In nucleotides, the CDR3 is TGTGCCAGCAGCCAAGAAGACCGGTTCGTAACAGCTGATTCACCCCTCCACTTT. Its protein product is CASSQEDRFVTADSPLHF.

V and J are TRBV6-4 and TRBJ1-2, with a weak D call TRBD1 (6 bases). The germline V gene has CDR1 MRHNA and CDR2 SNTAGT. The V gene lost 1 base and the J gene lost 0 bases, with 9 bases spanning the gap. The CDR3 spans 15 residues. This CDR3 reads CASSDLQGPNYGYTF. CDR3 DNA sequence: TGTGCCAGCAGTGACTTACAGGGCCCTAACTATGGCTACACCTTC.

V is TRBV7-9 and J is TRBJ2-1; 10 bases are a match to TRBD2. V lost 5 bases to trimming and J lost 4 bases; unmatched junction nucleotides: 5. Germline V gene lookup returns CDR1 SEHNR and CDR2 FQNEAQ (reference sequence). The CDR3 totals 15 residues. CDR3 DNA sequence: TGTGCCAGCAGCCCCGGGACTAGCGATTACAATGAGCAGTTCTTC. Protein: CASSPGTSDYNEQFF.

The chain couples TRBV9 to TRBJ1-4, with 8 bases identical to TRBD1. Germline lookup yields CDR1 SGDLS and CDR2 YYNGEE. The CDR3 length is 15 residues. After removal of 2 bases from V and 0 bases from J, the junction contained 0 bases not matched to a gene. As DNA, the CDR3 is TGTGCCAGCAGCGTGACAGGGGCAACTAATGAAAAACTGTTTTTT. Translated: CASSVTGATNEKLFF.

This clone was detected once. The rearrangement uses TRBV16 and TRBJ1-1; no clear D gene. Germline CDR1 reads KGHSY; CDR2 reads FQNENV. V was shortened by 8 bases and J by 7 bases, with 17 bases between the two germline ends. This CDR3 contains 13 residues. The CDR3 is CASGDTPGSEAFF. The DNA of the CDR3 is TGTGCCAGCGGAGACACTCCCGGCAGTGAAGCTTTCTTT. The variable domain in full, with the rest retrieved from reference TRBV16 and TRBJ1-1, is GEEVAQTPKHLVRGEGQKAKLYCAPIKGHSYVFWYQQVLKNEFKFLISFQNENVFDETGMPKERFSAKCLPNSPCSLEIQATKLEDSAVYFCASGDTPGSEAFFGQGTRLTVV.

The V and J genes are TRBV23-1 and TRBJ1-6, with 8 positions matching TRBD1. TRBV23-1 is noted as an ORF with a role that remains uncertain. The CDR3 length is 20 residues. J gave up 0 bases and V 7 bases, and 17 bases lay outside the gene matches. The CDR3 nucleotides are TGCGCCAGCACATCCGCTGGGCGGACAGGGAGGAGCTCCTATAATTCACCCCTCCACTTT. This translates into CASTSAGRTGRSSYNSPLHF.